The present T cell receptor beta chain was sequenced within a study of beta chain features in type 1 diabetes. The study, taken as a whole, reports: PCR, the amplification step, might favor shorter templates, equally in patients and controls. For type 1 diabetes patients, VDJ junctions showed fewer insertions and more deletions.

For this clone: What it binds is not known.

Every isolated RNA sample was fully reverse transcribed, so sequencing captured expressed TCRB transcripts. Sequencing used immunoSEQ multiplex PCR; TCRdb keeps in-frame clones, though not all of them. The sample has almost 250,000 clones; roughly 13% are singletons. Germline V gene sequence: CDR1 LNHDA, CDR2 SQIVND (reference sequence). The CDR3 has 13 amino acids. V lost 5 bases and J 8 bases, leaving 15 bases between the germline ends. Material for sequencing was naive CD4+ T cells from blood. This clonotype originated in a woman between 40 and 50 years old in good health. The rearrangement uses TRBV19 and TRBJ1-2; D call uncertain. CDR3 region: CASSLGPEDGYTF. The DNA of the CDR3 is TGTGCCAGTAGTCTGGGCCCGGAGGACGGCTACACCTTC.